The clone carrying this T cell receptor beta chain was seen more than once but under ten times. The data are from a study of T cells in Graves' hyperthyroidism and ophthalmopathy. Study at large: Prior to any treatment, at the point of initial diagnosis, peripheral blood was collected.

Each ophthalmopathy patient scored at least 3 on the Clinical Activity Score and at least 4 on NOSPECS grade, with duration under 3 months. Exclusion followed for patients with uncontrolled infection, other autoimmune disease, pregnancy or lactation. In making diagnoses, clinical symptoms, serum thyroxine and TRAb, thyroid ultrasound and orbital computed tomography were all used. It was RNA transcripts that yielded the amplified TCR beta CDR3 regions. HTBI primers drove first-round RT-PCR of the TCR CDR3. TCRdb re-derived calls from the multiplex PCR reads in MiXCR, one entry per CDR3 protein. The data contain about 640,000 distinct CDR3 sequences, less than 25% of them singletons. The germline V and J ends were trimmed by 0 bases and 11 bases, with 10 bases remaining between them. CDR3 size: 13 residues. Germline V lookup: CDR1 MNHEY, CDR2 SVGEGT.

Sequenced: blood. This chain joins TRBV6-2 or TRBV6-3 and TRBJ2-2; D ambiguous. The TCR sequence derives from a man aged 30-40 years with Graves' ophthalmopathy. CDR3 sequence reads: CASSYSTIPELFF. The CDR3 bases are TGTGCCAGCAGTTACTCGACCATACCCGAGCTGTTTTTT.